This T cell receptor beta chain was sequenced in a study of T cell changes during pregnancy in multiple sclerosis. The protocol was immunoSEQ multiplex PCR, while the TCRdb copy is restricted to in-frame clones and leaves out a portion. Of 100,000 to 130,000 clones in the sample, approximately 90% were seen once. The germline CDR1 and CDR2 sequences are MDHEN and SYDVKM. The ends lost 4 bases at V and 7 bases at J; junction bases unmatched: 6. The CDR3 loop spans 14 amino acids. This clone was counted once. The sequence came from a female donor in good health, enrolled as a control in a pregnancy study. The sample was peripheral blood, taken in the third trimester of pregnancy. The chain links TRBV28 to TRBJ2-1; 8 nucleotides agree with TRBD2. The CDR3 bases are TGTGCCAGCAGTTCCAGACTAGCGCCTAATGAGCAGTTCTTC. This gives the protein CASSSRLAPNEQFF.